This T cell receptor (beta chain) is from a study of T cell responses to AZD1222 COVID-19 vaccine. Broader study findings: Among spike-specific TCRs, nearly half reportedly target unmutated variant regions.

The CDR3 has 14 amino acids. V shed 4 bases and J shed 0 bases, with 7 bases lying between them. Germline V lookup: CDR1 LGHDT, CDR2 YNNKEL (reference sequence). This table comes from immunoSEQ multiplex PCR, and its TCRdb copy is limited to in-frame clones, with some not included. The sample holds about 110,000 clones, about 88% seen once. With respect to this clone: Its target is unknown.

The chain carries TRBV3-1 (or the pseudogene TRBV3-2) and TRBJ1-3; no clear D gene. The clonotype comes from an adult in good health. Sequenced material: peripheral blood, taken on day 0 of AZD1222 vaccination. DNA of the CDR3: TGTGCCAGCAGCCCCTTTAACTCTGGAAACACCATATATTTT. This translates into CASSPFNSGNTIYF.